This T cell receptor (beta chain) was captured by sequencing in a study of T cell repertoires in cytomegalovirus infection. There are a few counts of this clonotype. TCRdb fed the reads into MiXCR, producing one record per CDR3 protein. The data hold around 740,000 distinct CDR3 sequences, with approximately 34% observed a single time. The receptor's source is a human donor in good health (CMV status not recorded). Some clones in this sample may be carry-over from other donors' samples. Sequenced sample: PBMCs.

CDR3 region: CASSEWAASGKNIQYF. The CDR3 bases are TGTGCCAGCAGTGAATGGGCGGCTAGCGGTAAAAACATTCAGTACTTC. The chain has TRBV6-1 and TRBJ2-4, with 7 bases lining up with TRBD2. Trimming removed 2 bases from V and 4 bases from J; junction bases left unmatched: 8. The CDR3 is 16 amino acids. Germline CDR1 MNHNS, CDR2 SASEGT.